Listed here is a single T cell receptor (beta chain). Its antigen is currently unknown. This specimen comes from a study of cytotoxic CD8 clonotypes in ibrutinib-treated CLL. Study at large: Partial responses numbered roughly 25 and complete responses 2; after a median about 62 months, roughly 14 stayed remitted and approximately 12 progressed.

TCRdb keeps only in-frame clones here, not all; method: immunoSEQ multiplex PCR. The sample lists roughly 190,000 clones, about two thirds occurring once. CDR1 SGHDN and CDR2 FVKESK come from the germline V gene. The V and J ends lost 5 bases and 0 bases respectively, with 13 bases between them. CDR3 length equals 15 residues. Findings of the study overall: An increase in clonality occurred at ibrutinib response, followed by a return toward baseline at progression. Clonality (at baseline) was higher than in age-matched healthy donors and tracked circulating CD8+ T-cell counts.

This specimen was PBMCs, taken after 24 months of ibrutinib treatment. The chain carries TRBV14 and TRBJ1-1, with unresolved D. The sequence derives from a human donor with chronic lymphocytic leukemia. Here the CDR3 reads CASSSSGLVNTEAFF. CDR3 bases: TGTGCCAGCAGCTCCTCGGGGTTGGTGAACACTGAAGCTTTCTTT.